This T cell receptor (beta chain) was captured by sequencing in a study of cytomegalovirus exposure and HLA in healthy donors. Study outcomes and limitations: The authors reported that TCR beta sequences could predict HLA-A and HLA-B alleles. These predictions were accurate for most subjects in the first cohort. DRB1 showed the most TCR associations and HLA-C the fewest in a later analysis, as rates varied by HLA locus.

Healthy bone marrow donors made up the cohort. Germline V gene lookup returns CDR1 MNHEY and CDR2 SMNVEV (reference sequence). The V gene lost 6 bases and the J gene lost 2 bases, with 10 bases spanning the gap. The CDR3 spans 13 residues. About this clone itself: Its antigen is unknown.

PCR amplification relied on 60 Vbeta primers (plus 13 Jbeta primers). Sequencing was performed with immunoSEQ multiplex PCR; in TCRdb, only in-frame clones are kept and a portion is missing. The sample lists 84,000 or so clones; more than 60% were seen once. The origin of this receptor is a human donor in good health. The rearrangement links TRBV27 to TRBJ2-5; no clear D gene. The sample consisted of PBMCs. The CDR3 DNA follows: TGTGCCAGCAGACCAGGTGGACAAGAGACCCAGTACTTC. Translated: CASRPGGQETQYF.